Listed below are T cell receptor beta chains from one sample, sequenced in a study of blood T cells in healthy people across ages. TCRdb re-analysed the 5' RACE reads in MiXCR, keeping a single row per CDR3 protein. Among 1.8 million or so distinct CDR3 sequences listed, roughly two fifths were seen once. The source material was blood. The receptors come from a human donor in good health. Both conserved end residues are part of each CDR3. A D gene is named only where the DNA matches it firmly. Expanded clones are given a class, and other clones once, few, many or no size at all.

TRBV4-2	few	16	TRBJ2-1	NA	CASSQDLKGGGNEQFF	TGTGCCAGCAGCCAAGATCTAAAGGGGGGTGGTAATGAGCAGTTCTTC
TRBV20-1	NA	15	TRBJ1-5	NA	CSARMTVGSNQPQHF	TGCAGTGCTCGTATGACAGTTGGTAGCAATCAGCCCCAGCATTTT
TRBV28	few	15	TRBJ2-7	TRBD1	CASTPGQGAFYEQYF	TGTGCCAGCACTCCGGGACAGGGGGCTTTTTACGAGCAGTACTTC
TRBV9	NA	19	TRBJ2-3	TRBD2	CASSSSGGLLTLSTGTQYF	TGTGCCAGCAGCTCCTCGGGAGGGCTCCTAACTCTTTCCACAGGCACGCAGTATTTT
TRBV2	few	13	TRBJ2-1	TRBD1	CASRGQGGNEQFF	TGTGCCAGCAGGGGACAGGGCGGGAATGAGCAGTTCTTC
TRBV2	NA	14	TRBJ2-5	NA	CASMRMSSKETQYF	TGTGCCAGCATGCGGATGAGCAGTAAAGAGACCCAGTACTTC
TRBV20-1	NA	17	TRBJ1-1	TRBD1	CSARPYVGQGQNTEAFF	TGCAGTGCTAGACCCTACGTGGGACAGGGACAGAACACTGAAGCTTTCTTT
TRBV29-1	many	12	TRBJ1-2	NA	CSGTDGNYGYTF	TGCAGCGGGACGGACGGAAACTATGGCTACACCTTC
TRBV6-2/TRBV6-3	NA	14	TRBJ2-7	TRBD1	CASRYGQESYEQYF	TGTGCCAGCAGGTACGGACAGGAGTCCTACGAGCAGTACTTC
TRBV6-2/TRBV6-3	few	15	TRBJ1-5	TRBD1	CASSSRQGSNQPQHF	TGTGCCAGCAGTTCTAGACAGGGAAGCAATCAGCCCCAGCATTTT
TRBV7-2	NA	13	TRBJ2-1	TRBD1	CASSVDRVDEQFF	TGTGCCAGCAGCGTTGACAGGGTCGATGAGCAGTTCTTC
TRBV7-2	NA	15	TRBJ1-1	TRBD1	CASTRRGPMNTEAFF	TGTGCCAGCACTCGGAGGGGGCCGATGAACACTGAAGCTTTCTTT
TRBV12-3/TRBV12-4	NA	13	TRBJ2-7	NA	CASSFSGENKQYF	TGTGCCAGCAGTTTTTCGGGAGAAAATAAGCAGTACTTC
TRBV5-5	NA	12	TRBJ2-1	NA	CASSYAGPEQFF	TGTGCCAGCAGCTATGCAGGGCCTGAGCAGTTCTTC
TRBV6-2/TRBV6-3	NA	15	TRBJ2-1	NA	CASSEPGDRFFEQFF	TGTGCCAGCAGCGAACCGGGGGATCGTTTTTTTGAGCAGTTCTTC
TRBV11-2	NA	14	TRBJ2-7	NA	CASSLMQGGYEQYF	TGTGCCAGCAGCTTAATGCAGGGCGGCTACGAGCAGTACTTC
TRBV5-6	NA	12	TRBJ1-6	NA	CASSLVYGTLHF	TGTGCCAGCAGCTTGGTTTACGGAACCCTCCACTTT
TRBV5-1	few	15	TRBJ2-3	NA	CASSLWSGARDTQYF	TGCGCCAGCAGCTTGTGGTCAGGGGCCCGCGATACGCAGTATTTT
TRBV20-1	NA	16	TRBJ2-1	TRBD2	CSARDYGQRGLMEQFF	TGCAGTGCTAGAGATTATGGCCAGCGGGGTCTAATGGAGCAGTTCTTC
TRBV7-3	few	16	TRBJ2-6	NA	CASSPTLNSGANVLTF	TGTGCCAGCAGCCCGACACTAAACTCTGGGGCCAACGTCCTGACTTTC
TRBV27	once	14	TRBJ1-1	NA	CASSVQGQNTGAFF	TGTGCCAGCAGTGTACAGGGCCAAAACACTGGAGCTTTCTTT
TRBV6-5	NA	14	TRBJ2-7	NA	CASSFTSRGNEQYF	TGTGCCAGCAGTTTCACATCTCGTGGAAACGAGCAGTACTTC
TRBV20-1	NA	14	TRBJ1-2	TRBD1	CSARRTGRENGYTF	TGCAGTGCTAGGAGGACAGGAAGGGAAAATGGCTACACCTTC
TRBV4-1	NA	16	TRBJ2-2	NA	CASSQDMGGVAGELFF	TGCGCCAGCAGCCAAGATATGGGGGGAGTAGCCGGGGAGCTGTTTTTT
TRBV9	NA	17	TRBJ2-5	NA	CASSVAPGWQGQETQYF	TGTGCCAGTAGCGTAGCACCGGGTTGGCAGGGCCAAGAGACCCAGTACTTC
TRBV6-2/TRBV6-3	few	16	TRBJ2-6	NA	CASSYSPFAGANVLTF	TGTGCCAGCAGTTATTCCCCCTTTGCTGGGGCCAACGTCCTGACTTTC
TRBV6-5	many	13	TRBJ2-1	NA	CASQGTSYNEQFF	TGTGCCAGCCAGGGCACTAGCTACAATGAGCAGTTCTTC
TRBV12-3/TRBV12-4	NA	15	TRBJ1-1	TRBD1	CASSPTGGGGTEAFF	TGTGCCAGCAGCCCCACAGGGGGCGGAGGGACTGAAGCTTTCTTT
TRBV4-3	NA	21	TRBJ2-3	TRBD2	CASSQERLLTILAGNTDTQYF	TGCGCCAGCAGCCAAGAGAGGCTCCTGACAATACTAGCGGGGAACACAGATACGCAGTATTTT
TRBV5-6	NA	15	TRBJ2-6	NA	CASSLERVEANVLTF	TGTGCCAGCAGCTTGGAGAGGGTGGAGGCCAACGTCCTGACTTTC
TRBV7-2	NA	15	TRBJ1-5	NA	CASSLGSAYNQPQHF	TGTGCCAGCAGCTTGGGGTCAGCCTACAATCAGCCCCAGCATTTT
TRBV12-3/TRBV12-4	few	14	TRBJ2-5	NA	CASTIDSPGETQYF	TGTGCCAGCACCATTGACAGTCCCGGGGAGACCCAGTACTTC
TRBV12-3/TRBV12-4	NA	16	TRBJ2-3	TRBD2	CASSLTRGGSRDTQYF	TGTGCCAGCAGTTTAACCCGCGGGGGGTCTAGAGATACGCAGTATTTT
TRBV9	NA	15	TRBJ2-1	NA	CASSVSGISYNEQVF	TGTGCCAGCAGCGTATCGGGGATTTCGTACAATGAGCAGGTCTTC
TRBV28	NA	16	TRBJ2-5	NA	CASSLLSPYTQETQYF	TGTGCCAGCAGCTTACTTTCCCCCTACACCCAAGAGACCCAGTACTTC
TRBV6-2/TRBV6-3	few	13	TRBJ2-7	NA	CASSQDTYYEQYF	TGTGCCAGCAGTCAGGACACCTACTACGAGCAGTACTTC
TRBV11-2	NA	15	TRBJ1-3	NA	CASSLINGVGNTIYF	TGTGCCAGCAGCTTAATCAACGGGGTTGGAAACACCATATATTTT
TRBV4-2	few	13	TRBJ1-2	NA	CASSQADGEGYTF	TGTGCCAGCAGCCAAGCTGACGGGGAAGGCTACACCTTC
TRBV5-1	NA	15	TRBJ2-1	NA	CASSLLLGRSNEQFF	TGCGCCAGCAGCTTGCTACTGGGCAGAAGCAATGAGCAGTTCTTC
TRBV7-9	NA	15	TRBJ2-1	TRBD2	CASSLGLPGDNEQFF	TGTGCCAGCAGCTTGGGACTACCCGGCGACAATGAGCAGTTCTTC
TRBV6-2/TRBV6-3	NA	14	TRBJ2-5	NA	CASSLFGLGETQYF	TGTGCCAGCAGCCTCTTCGGGCTGGGTGAGACCCAGTACTTC
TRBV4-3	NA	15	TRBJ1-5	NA	CASSQAGELGQPQHF	TGCGCCAGCAGCCAAGCAGGGGAACTTGGTCAGCCCCAGCATTTT
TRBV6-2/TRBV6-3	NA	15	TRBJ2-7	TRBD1	CASISPTGVPYEQYF	TGTGCCAGCATAAGCCCGACAGGGGTGCCCTACGAGCAGTACTTC
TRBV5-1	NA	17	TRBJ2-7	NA	CASSFGPGEYTSYEQYF	TGCGCCAGCAGCTTTGGCCCTGGAGAGTACACATCCTACGAGCAGTACTTC